The 8 T cell receptor beta chains below all came from one sample that was sequenced in a study of identical twins. TCRdb called the 5' RACE reads again in MiXCR, with one record for every CDR3 protein. The sample has about 890,000 distinct CDR3 sequences; about 12% are singletons. This sample was shared with a second study, whose subject was yellow fever vaccine responses in identical twins.

The sample comprised PBMCs. The source is a woman under 30 in good health.

This clonotype appeared many times. The chain recombines TRBV20-1 with TRBJ2-7; D perhaps matches TRBD1 (5 bases). The V end lost 6 bases, the J end lost 0 bases, and 15 bases lay between the germline ends. The CDR3 has 14 amino acids. CDR1 and CDR2 (germline): DFQATT, SNEGSKA (reference sequence). CDR3 nucleotides: TGCAGTGCCTATCCGACAGTAAGCTCCTACGAGCAGTACTTC. It translates to CSAYPTVSSYEQYF.

This clonotype occurred many times. The chain recombines TRBV4-1 with TRBJ1-1; TRBD1 might be the D (5 bases). V lost 1 base and J 11 bases, leaving 17 bases between the germline ends. This CDR3 has 14 residues. Germline CDR1 and CDR2: MGHRA and YSYEKL. In nucleotides, the CDR3 is TGCGCCAGCAGCCAAGTCGGGGGAATTCTTACGGCTTTCTTT. The encoded protein is CASSQVGGILTAFF.

The sample holds a few counts of this clonotype. V gene TRBV5-6 combines with J gene TRBJ1-3; D is unclear. The germline V gene has CDR1 SGHDT and CDR2 YYEEEE. V was trimmed by 3 bases and J by 0 bases, leaving 7 bases between them. CDR3 length: 14 residues. For the CDR3, the DNA is TGTGCCAGCAGCTATTTGCTCTCTGGAAACACCATATATTTT. Residues: CASSYLLSGNTIYF.

The chain uses TRBV19 and TRBJ2-5, with 7 bases lining up with TRBD2. Germline CDR1 LNHDA, CDR2 SQIVND (reference sequence). The CDR3 has 13 amino acids. J lost 5 bases, V lost 4 bases, and 4 bases had no gene match. The CDR3 DNA reads TGTGCCAGTAGTAGCGGGAGTTGGGAGACCCAGTACTTC. It is translated as CASSSGSWETQYF. The full variable domain, its missing parts supplied by reference TRBV19 and TRBJ2-5, is DGGITQSPKYLFRKEGQNVTLSCEQNLNHDAMYWYRQDPGQGLRLIYYSQIVNDFQKGDIAEGYSVSREKKESFPLTVTSAQKNPTAFYLCASSSGSWETQYFGPGTRLLVL.

This clonotype was seen a handful of times. This chain joins TRBV12-3 or TRBV12-4 and TRBJ1-2; D is undetermined. The CDR3 is made up of 12 amino acids. V lost 6 bases and J 5 bases, leaving 10 bases between the germline ends. The CDR3 sequence: CASSHRKYGYTF. The CDR3, as DNA: TGTGCCAGCAGCCATCGCAAATATGGCTACACCTTC.

Many counts were recorded for this clonotype. Here the CDR3 reads CASSYRGLGGPIGPLHF. CDR3 in DNA: TGTGCCAGCAGTTACAGGGGCCTCGGGGGGCCCATAGGTCCCCTCCACTTT. The chain has TRBV6-5 and TRBJ1-6; tentatively, D is TRBD1 (6 bases). Germline CDR1 reads MNHEY; CDR2 reads SVGAGI. CDR3 size: 17 residues. With 2 bases removed from V and 13 bases from J, the gap between germline ends came to 24 bases.

The chain couples TRBV4-1 to TRBJ2-7; perhaps TRBD1 as D (6 bases). The CDR3 is made up of 15 amino acids. Germline CDR1 MGHRA, CDR2 YSYEKL. The V end lost 4 bases, the J end lost 0 bases, and 13 bases lay between the germline ends. DNA of the CDR3: TGCGCCAGCAGCCCACAGGGTGTTGGCTCCTACGAGCAGTACGTC. Residues: CASSPQGVGSYEQYV.

This clonotype has only a few counts. CDR3 sequence: CAISESLGGSEPQHF. The CDR3 DNA follows: TGTGCCATCAGTGAGTCGCTGGGGGGCTCTGAGCCCCAGCATTTT. The chain uses TRBV10-3 and TRBJ1-5, with D possibly matching TRBD1 (6 bases). The V gene lost 0 bases and the J gene lost 8 bases, with 14 bases spanning the gap. The CDR3 extends over 15 amino acids. In germline, CDR1 is ENHRY, CDR2 SYGVKD.